The rows below give T cell receptor beta chains drawn from one sample of a study of OX40 agonist ivuxolimab in advanced cancers. The method was immunoSEQ multiplex PCR; TCRdb's version includes in-frame clones alone and lacks a portion of them. This table has 65,000 to 75,000 clones, around 89% appearing once. The sequenced sample was CD4+ or CD8+ T cells sorted from blood, obtained in a trial of the OX40 agonist ivuxolimab. These receptors originate from an adult with an advanced solid tumor such as melanoma, head and neck, liver or kidney cancer. CDR3s include the opening cysteine and the closing phenylalanine or tryptophan. D genes are given only for firm matches. Clone size is stated in some rows and not others, as once, few, many or a class when expanded.

>TRBJ2-1|TRBV4-2|NA|TRBD2
TGTGCCAGCAGCCCACAGACTAGCGGGAGGGCCGCTGAGCAGTTCTTC
CASSPQTSGRAAEQFF
>TRBJ2-1|TRBV5-1|once|TRBD2
TGCGCCAGCAGCCCGCGACTAGCGGGAGGCAGCAATGAGCAGTTCTTC
CASSPRLAGGSNEQFF
>TRBJ2-1|TRBV5-4|NA|NA
TGTGCCAGCAGCTCCCCTACAGGGCGTGGTTCCTACAATGAGCAGTTCTTC
CASSSPTGRGSYNEQFF
>TRBJ2-7|TRBV7-2|NA|NA
TGTGCCAGCAGCTTATCAGGGGACACCTACGAGCAGTACTTC
CASSLSGDTYEQYF
>TRBJ2-1|TRBV4-3|NA|TRBD2
TGCGCCAGCAGCCGTAGCGGGAGAGAATACAATGAGCAGTTCTTC
CASSRSGREYNEQFF
>TRBJ1-2|TRBV6-5|once|NA
TGTGCCAGCAGTTACTCACGTAAGAGGCAGCCTGATGGCTACACCTTC
CASSYSRKRQPDGYTF
>TRBJ1-4|TRBV6-1|NA|NA
TGTGCCAGCAGTGGGAGGATTAATGAAAAACTGTTTTTT
CASSGRINEKLFF
>TRBJ1-2|TRBV18|NA|TRBD1
TGTGCCAGCTCACCGGAGGGACAGGGTAGCGGCTACACCTTC
CASSPEGQGSGYTF
>TRBJ2-7|TRBV30|NA|TRBD2
TGTGCCTGGAGACAAGCGGGAGGGCCCCGCGAGCAGTACTTC
CAWRQAGGPREQYF
>TRBJ2-6|TRBV28|NA|NA
TGTGCCAGCAGTTTATTAGGGGTAACTGGGGCCAACGTCCTGACTTTC
CASSLLGVTGANVLTF
>TRBJ1-5|TRBV15|NA|NA
TGTGCCACCAGCAGTCCCTTCTTAGGCGGGGGGAATCAGCCCCAGCATTTT
CATSSPFLGGGNQPQHF
>TRBJ2-7|TRBV4-1|NA|NA
TGCGCCAGCAGCCAAGTCGCGGGATCCTACGAGCAGTACTTC
CASSQVAGSYEQYF
>TRBJ2-6|TRBV18|NA|NA
TGTGCCAGCTCAGTACCGGGGGCCTCCAACGTCCTGACTTTC
CASSVPGASNVLTF
>TRBJ2-7|TRBV5-4|NA|NA
TGTGCCAGCAGCTTGGTACAGGGCGGCGAGCAGTACTTC
CASSLVQGGEQYF
>TRBJ1-4|TRBV5-1|NA|TRBD1
TGCGCCAGCAGCTTAGGACAGGGGATTGAAAAACTGTTTTTT
CASSLGQGIEKLFF
>TRBJ2-7|TRBV19|NA|TRBD2
TGTGCCAGTAGTATGGTCACTAGCGGAGCCTACGAGCAGTACTTC
CASSMVTSGAYEQYF
>TRBJ2-3|TRBV7-9|NA|TRBD2
TGTGCCAGCAGCCCGTGGACTAGCGGCACAGATACGCAGTATTTT
CASSPWTSGTDTQYF
>TRBJ1-3|TRBV10-3|NA|NA
TGTGCCATCAGTGAGTCTCAAGGTCGTGGAAACACCATATATTTT
CAISESQGRGNTIYF
>TRBJ2-7|TRBV14|NA|TRBD1
TGTGCCAGCAGCCAACCAGGGACAGGGGGCTTTGAGCAGTACTTC
CASSQPGTGGFEQYF
>TRBJ2-7|TRBV5-1|NA|TRBD2
TGCGCCAGCAGCTTACTAACTAGCGGAGTTTCCTACGAGCAGTACTTC
CASSLLTSGVSYEQYF
>TRBJ2-5|TRBV27|NA|TRBD2
TGTGCCAGCAGTTTATCGGGGTTAGCGGGGGGGAGGGAGACCCAGTACTTC
CASSLSGLAGGRETQYF
>TRBJ2-5|TRBV7-3|NA|TRBD2
TGTGCCAGCAGCTCCGCGGGAGGCCAGGAGACCCAGTACTTC
CASSSAGGQETQYF